Presented here are 29 T cell receptor beta chains from one specimen sequenced in a study of CD8 T cells in Susac syndrome (dated by TCRdb to between 2018 and 2020). The library was prepared using the immunoSEQ multiplex PCR assay. RNA was extracted with the RNeasy kit and 0.5 to 1 ug was reverse transcribed using random hexamers. TCRdb trimmed public reads at Q25 via fastp, called clones via MiXCR and kept in-frame beta chains. Rows with one shared CDR3 protein collapse into an entry with the most common genes and DNA. The sample data list about 170,000 distinct CDR3 sequences, and approximately 95% of these were observed just once. The ten largest clones capture roughly 0.12% of the sample. Sequenced material: CD4+ T cells from PBMCs. Source of these receptors: a human donor with Susac syndrome.

The rearrangement uses TRBV27 and TRBJ2-7; no firm D call. The germline V gene has CDR1 MNHEY and CDR2 SMNVEV (reference sequence). V gave up 5 bases and J gave up 0 bases, with 14 bases separating them. The length of the CDR3 is 15 residues. The CDR3 sequence: CASSPRFLSSYEQYF. The CDR3 region has the DNA TGTGCCAGCAGTCCGCGGTTCCTCAGCTCCTACGAGCAGTACTTC.

The V gene is TRBV28, the J gene TRBJ2-6; 7 nucleotides match TRBD2. The germline gives CDR1 MDHEN, CDR2 SYDVKM. Trimming at V came to 4 bases and at J to 2 bases, leaving 5 bases not matched to a gene. This CDR3 has 16 amino acids. The CDR3 region has the DNA TGTGCCAGCAGTTCACCAGGGAGGGCTGGGGCCAACGTCCTGACTTTC. Translated: CASSSPGRAGANVLTF.

The CDR3 is CASSPDTTRKRSEQYF. CDR3 in DNA: TGTGCCAGCAGCCCCGACACTACGCGGAAGCGGAGCGAGCAGTACTTC. V and J are TRBV13 and TRBJ2-7; D may be TRBD2 (5 bases). CDR1 and CDR2 (germline): PRHDT, FYEKMQ (reference sequence). The CDR3 sequence is 16 residues long. Trimming took 5 bases from V and 6 from J, leaving 23 bases between them.

V is TRBV3-1 and J is TRBJ2-3; the D is unclear. Germline loops: CDR1 LGHDT, CDR2 YNNKEL (reference sequence). Trimming pared 1 base from V and 8 bases from J, leaving 7 bases between. The CDR3 is 12 amino acids. DNA for the CDR3: TGTGCCAGCAGCCAAGTAGAAGCTACGCAGTATTTT. Its protein is CASSQVEATQYF.

The V call is TRBV5-6, the J call TRBJ1-1; no firm D call. In germline, CDR1 is SGHDT, CDR2 YYEEEE. The CDR3 consists of 13 residues. V shed 4 bases and J shed 3 bases, with 10 bases lying between them. The CDR3 DNA reads as TGTGCCAGCAGCCGACTGACGTACACTGAAGCTTTCTTT. It codes for CASSRLTYTEAFF.

The genes are TRBV6-5 and TRBJ1-1; D is unclear. This CDR3 comprises 16 residues. Germline assignment: CDR1 MNHEY and CDR2 SVGAGI. V was trimmed by 2 bases and J by 0 bases, leaving 13 bases between them. CDR3 protein: CASSYRPAGMNTEAFF. The CDR3 coding sequence is TGTGCCAGCAGTTACCGGCCAGCTGGCATGAACACTGAAGCTTTCTTT.

V gene TRBV18 combines with J gene TRBJ2-1; D is perhaps TRBD1 (5 bases). The length of the CDR3 is 12 residues. The ends were cut back, 6 bases at V and 8 bases at J, with 11 bases in the middle. Per the germline V gene, CDR1 is KGHSH and CDR2 is LQKENI. The CDR3 DNA sequence: TGTGCCAGCTCGGCGCAGGGATATGAGCAGTTCTTC. Translation: CASSAQGYEQFF.

The V gene is TRBV13, the J gene TRBJ2-1; D is unresolved. The CDR3 has 14 residues. The germline V and J ends were trimmed by 5 bases and 7 bases, with 15 bases remaining between them. CDR1 is PRHDT, CDR2 FYEKMQ, per germline (reference sequence). The CDR3 region has the DNA TGTGCCAGCAGCCCAAGTCAGCTCCTAAATGAGCAGTTCTTC. Protein sequence: CASSPSQLLNEQFF.

The chain couples TRBV4-2 to TRBJ1-3; D is undetermined. V lost 1 base, J lost 0 bases, and 10 bases lay in between. The CDR3 covers 16 residues. CDR1 and CDR2 from the germline V gene are LGHNA and YNFKEQ. As DNA, the CDR3 is TGTGCCAGCAGCCAAGTGGTGGGAAACTCTGGAAACACCATATATTTT. It yields the protein CASSQVVGNSGNTIYF.

About this clonotype itself: At one boundary the junction diverges from the germline segment, which might be a read error. This sequence joins TRBV7-7 and TRBJ2-3; 10 bases are a match to TRBD2. This CDR3 has 15 amino acids. Germline loops: CDR1 SSHAT, CDR2 FNYEAQ (reference sequence). The CDR3 DNA follows: TGTGCTAGCAGCTCCGGGACTAGCGGCACAGATACGCAGTATTTT. Its translation is CASSSGTSGTDTQYF.

This chain joins TRBV6-1 and TRBJ2-1; 9 bases map to TRBD2. In germline, CDR1 is MNHNS, CDR2 SASEGT. V trimming: 6 bases; J trimming: 6 bases; junction bases outside the gene matches: 6. The CDR3 has 14 residues. The CDR3 DNA sequence: TGTGCCAGCAGGGTAGCGGGGGCCGTCAATGAGCAGTTCTTC. As protein: CASRVAGAVNEQFF.

This sequence joins TRBV20-1 and TRBJ2-7; 10 nucleotides agree with TRBD2. This CDR3 comprises 14 residues. Per the germline V gene, CDR1 is DFQATT and CDR2 is SNEGSKA (reference sequence). V dropped 6 bases and J dropped 1; count of bases not matched to a gene: 6. Here the CDR3 DNA reads TGCAGTGCCCTTAGCGGGGGGCCTTCCTACGAGCAGTACTTC. Protein product: CSALSGGPSYEQYF.

This chain links TRBV3-1 with TRBJ2-3; D remains unclear. CDR3 length: 17 amino acids. With 4 bases removed from V and 2 bases from J, the gap between germline ends came to 19 bases. Per the germline V gene, CDR1 is LGHDT and CDR2 is YNNKEL (reference sequence). CDR3 sequence: CASSLSTLGRYTDTQYF. The DNA of the CDR3 is TGTGCCAGCAGCCTCTCTACCCTGGGCAGGTACACAGATACGCAGTATTTT.

This chain joins TRBV25-1 and TRBJ1-6, with TRBD1 identical over 9 bases. Germline V gene lookup returns CDR1 MGHDK and CDR2 SYGVNS. This CDR3 comprises 14 residues. J lost 10 bases, V lost 3 bases, and 4 bases had no gene match. As DNA, the CDR3 is TGTGCCAGCAGTGATTTTACAGGGGGCTCACCCCTCCACTTT. Amino acid sequence: CASSDFTGGSPLHF.

This clonotype was detected once. V is TRBV10-3 and J is TRBJ2-2, with 7 bases identical to TRBD2. The V and J ends lost 7 bases and 1 base, in that order; junction bases with no gene match: 6. This CDR3 is 15 amino acids long. The germline V gene has CDR1 ENHRY and CDR2 SYGVKD. The CDR3 is CAIKSGGGNTGELFF. DNA of the CDR3: TGTGCCATCAAGTCTGGCGGGGGGAACACCGGGGAGCTGTTTTTT.

This chain connects TRBV10-2 to TRBJ2-1; TRBD2 matches 8 bases. V was pared by 6 bases and J by 5 bases, with 6 bases of the junction left unmatched. CDR3 size: 14 residues. Germline CDR1 is WSHSY and CDR2 is SAAADI. The DNA for the CDR3 is TGCGCCAGCAGGCTAGCGGGTAGTGACAATGAGCAGTTCTTC. Translated: CASRLAGSDNEQFF.

The genes are TRBV25-1 and TRBJ2-7; the D call may be TRBD1 or TRBD2 (5 bases each). V lost 4 bases to trimming and J lost 5 bases, with 15 bases between them. The CDR3 is 14 amino acids. Germline CDR1 is MGHDK and CDR2 is SYGVNS. The CDR3 DNA sequence: TGTGCCAGCAGTGGGCCCGGGACCACCGACGAGCAGTACTTC. Protein sequence: CASSGPGTTDEQYF.

The J gene is TRBJ1-1, the V gene TRBV7-3; D gene uncertain. This CDR3 has 14 residues. CDR1 and CDR2 from the germline V gene are SGHTA and FQGTGA. Trimming removed 5 bases from V and 1 base from J, with 11 bases in between. CDR3 protein: CASSPLPGNTEAFF. The CDR3 DNA sequence: TGTGCCAGCAGCCCCCTCCCGGGGAACACTGAAGCTTTCTTT.

This sequence joins TRBV20-1 and TRBJ2-1; 9 bases map to TRBD2. J gave up 1 base and V 3 bases, and 10 bases lay outside the gene matches. Germline CDR1 is DFQATT and CDR2 is SNEGSKA (reference sequence). The CDR3 is 17 residues long. The CDR3: CSARGTSQFGSYNEQFF. CDR3 bases: TGCAGTGCTAGGGGGACTAGCCAGTTTGGGTCCTACAATGAGCAGTTCTTC.

V gene TRBV6-2 or TRBV6-3 combines with J gene TRBJ2-3; D may match TRBD1 or TRBD2 (6 bases each). V dropped 0 bases and J dropped 1 base, with 8 bases sitting between them. Germline CDR1 and CDR2: MNHEY and SVGEGT. The CDR3 sequence is 15 residues long. CDR3 region: CASSYSRGRTDTQYF. The CDR3 DNA is TGTGCCAGCAGTTACTCTCGGGGGCGCACAGATACGCAGTATTTT.

The rearrangement joins TRBV11-2 to TRBJ1-2, with TRBD1 matching over 8 bases. CDR3 length equals 18 residues. J lost 6 bases, V lost 5 bases, and 20 bases had no gene match. Germline loops: CDR1 SGHAT, CDR2 FQNNGV. The CDR3 spells CASSPREGQAHIVNGYTF. DNA of the CDR3: TGTGCCAGCAGCCCGAGGGAGGGACAGGCCCACATCGTCAATGGCTACACCTTC.

V and J are TRBV29-1 and TRBJ2-7; D not certain. Trimming left V 5 bases short and J 2 bases short, with 13 bases between. Per the germline V gene, CDR1 is SQVTM and CDR2 is ANQGSEA. There are 13 residues in the CDR3. CDR3 in DNA: TGCAGCGTTTACGACCCGAGCACCTACGAGCAGTACTTC. Translation: CSVYDPSTYEQYF.

J is TRBJ2-3 and V is TRBV7-9; D is undetermined. CDR3 length: 16 residues. CDR1 and CDR2 (germline): SEHNR, FQNEAQ (reference sequence). Trimming shortened V by 6 bases and J by 2 bases, and 18 bases separated the two germline ends. CDR3 DNA sequence: TGTGCCAGCAGATACTCGTCCCAGGCCTACACAGATACGCAGTATTTT. Protein sequence: CASRYSSQAYTDTQYF.

The V and J genes are TRBV7-3 and TRBJ2-1, with D unclear. The CDR3 has 15 amino acids. Germline-derived CDR1 and CDR2 are SGHTA and FQGTGA. The germline V and J ends were trimmed by 1 base and 8 bases, with 15 bases remaining between them. The CDR3 DNA sequence: TGTGCCAGCAGCTTAAACCCCCGGGCCGGCGATGAGCAGTTCTTC. It codes for CASSLNPRAGDEQFF.

The chain combines TRBV24-1 with TRBJ2-2, with unresolved D. The CDR3 extends over 13 amino acids. Trimming pared 2 bases from V and 9 bases from J, leaving 9 bases between. Per the germline V gene, CDR1 is KGHDR and CDR2 is SFDVKD. The CDR3 loop is CATSDYTARELFF. The CDR3 bases are TGTGCCACCAGTGATTACACGGCGCGGGAGCTGTTTTTT.

In this sample, this clonotype turned up a few times. The chain uses TRBV12-3 or TRBV12-4 and TRBJ1-5; D ambiguous. Between the trimmed V and J ends, which lost 4 bases and 2 bases, there was a span of 3 bases. CDR3 length: 12 residues. The chain's CDR3 is CASSSGNQPQHF. The CDR3 nucleotides read TGTGCCAGCAGTTCCGGCAATCAGCCCCAGCATTTT.

V and J are TRBV15 and TRBJ1-4, with D uncertain. The CDR3 consists of 15 residues. V shed 4 bases and J shed 0 bases, with 9 bases lying between them. Germline lookup yields CDR1 LNHNV and CDR2 YYDKDF (reference sequence). The CDR3 sequence: CATSNGLATNEKLFF. In nucleotides, the CDR3 is TGTGCCACCAGCAACGGTCTAGCAACTAATGAAAAACTGTTTTTT.

This sequence joins TRBV29-1 and TRBJ2-4; 7 bases are shared with TRBD2. Germline assignment: CDR1 SQVTM and CDR2 ANQGSEA. The CDR3 extends over 13 amino acids. The V and J ends lost 6 bases and 9 bases, in that order; junction bases with no gene match: 11. The chain's CDR3 is CSVAGGGEVIQYF. CDR3 bases: TGCAGCGTCGCTGGCGGGGGAGAGGTCATTCAGTACTTC.

The CDR3, as DNA: TGCAGCGCCTCAACCCACGCGGGGTATGGCTACACCTTC. Translation: CSASTHAGYGYTF. The V gene is TRBV29-1, the J gene TRBJ1-2, with no clear D. CDR3 length equals 13 residues. The germline V and J ends were trimmed by 7 bases and 5 bases, with 17 bases remaining between them. The germline CDR1 and CDR2 sequences are SQVTM and ANQGSEA.